A selection of T cell receptor beta chains follows, all from one sample in a study of shared clonotypes between healthy human individuals. Sequencing used immunoSEQ multiplex PCR; TCRdb keeps in-frame clones, though not all of them. Among 2.5 million or so clones, 90% to 95% were seen once, and the ten largest hold around 0.15%. The sample taken for sequencing was naive CD4+ T cells sorted from blood. These receptors originate from a young man in good health. CDR3s leave out the opening cysteine and the closing phenylalanine or tryptophan. The D gene is left open where the match is weak.

D | J | V | CDR3
TRBD1 | TRBJ1-1 | TRBV4-1 | ASSGQGGGTEAF
NA | TRBJ2-5 | TRBV11-2 | ASSPLWWYQETQY
TRBD1 | TRBJ1-2 | TRBV19 | ASSIEGTEDGYT
NA | TRBJ1-2 | TRBV5-6 | ASSRGQGDGYT
NA | TRBJ2-4 | TRBV7-9 | ASSLGRGPLTKNIQY
TRBD2 | TRBJ2-3 | TRBV7-2 | ASSSTSGNTQY
TRBD1 | TRBJ2-3 | TRBV2 | ASSDGTARRDTQY
TRBD1 | TRBJ1-2 | TRBV27 | ASSFTGEGGYT
NA | TRBJ2-5 | TRBV2 | ASGEGETQY
NA | TRBJ1-4 | TRBV18 | ASSPLFGTNEKLF
NA | TRBJ2-6 | TRBV30 | AWSVFPSGANVLT
NA | TRBJ2-4 | TRBV5-1 | ASRRLTGGGNIQY
TRBD1 | TRBJ1-4 | TRBV7-2 | ASSSGQGRNEKLF
TRBD1 | TRBJ1-1 | TRBV5-1 | ASSSQGAATEAF
NA | TRBJ2-2 | TRBV5-6 | ASSFFGVLGGAGELF
NA | TRBJ1-1 | TRBV6-6 | ASSWGRDEAF
NA | TRBJ2-1 | TRBV10-3 | AISEGGGSYNEQF
NA | TRBJ2-6 | TRBV19 | ASSITTADSGANVLT
TRBD1 | TRBJ2-1 | TRBV6-4 | ASRVGQNSYNEQF
TRBD1 | TRBJ1-1 | TRBV6-1 | ASYRGMNTEAF
NA | TRBJ2-2 | TRBV12-5 | ASGLVLNSLLGELF
NA | TRBJ1-2 | TRBV2 | ASRATTMGYGYT
NA | TRBJ2-1 | TRBV11-3 | ASSLVDGPNEQF
NA | TRBJ1-1 | TRBV6-6 | ASSYLGSMNTEAF
NA | TRBJ2-1 | TRBV10-3 | AISDSKAGGSYNEQF
TRBD2 | TRBJ2-1 | TRBV6-4 | ASSRAGERWNEQF
TRBD1 | TRBJ2-3 | TRBV29-1 | SVDSSLGQGADTQY
NA | TRBJ2-7 | TRBV27 | ASRSLGGAYYEQY
NA | TRBJ1-2 | TRBV30 | AWSPDSDYGYT
NA | TRBJ1-2 | TRBV6-5 | ASSYGGGRGYT
TRBD2 | TRBJ2-2 | TRBV15 | ATSRDSPSGSNTGELF
NA | TRBJ2-1 | TRBV10-3 | AISEGFDYNEQF
TRBD1 | TRBJ1-1 | TRBV7-8 | ASSQRGTGVLGTEAF
TRBD1 | TRBJ1-4 | TRBV6-5 | ASSSQGEKLF
NA | TRBJ2-4 | TRBV6-6 | ASSYSGANQY
NA | TRBJ2-3 | TRBV9 | ASSPDSTDTQY
TRBD2 | TRBJ2-3 | TRBV10-3 | AIRVAGRMLTDTQY
NA | TRBJ2-7 | TRBV7-2 | ASSRRTESSYEQY
NA | TRBJ2-5 | TRBV11-2 | ASSLLSETQY
NA | TRBJ1-2 | TRBV5-6 | ASSLELSPNYGYT
NA | TRBJ2-2 | TRBV19 | ASAAGGGELF
TRBD2 | TRBJ2-2 | TRBV5-1 | ASSPGGTRYTGELF
NA | TRBJ2-2 | TRBV15 | ATSRGQVGLTGELF
NA | TRBJ1-2 | TRBV7-2 | ASSLTTGTGSSYT
NA | TRBJ1-2 | TRBV4-3 | ASSQDRMGGGYT
NA | TRBJ2-2 | TRBV2 | ASRGRGEVSGELF
TRBD1 | TRBJ2-7 | TRBV6-1 | ASRMGQGAWEQY
NA | TRBJ1-5 | TRBV28 | ASIYRGLSNQPQH